This entry features one T cell receptor (beta chain) sequence. This clone has just one count. Its antigen is currently not known. No qualities accompany the bases; no much larger clone lies one base away. In the paper's terms, the time point label means: about 28 days (+/-7) after the second vaccine dose. AZD1222 recipients with second doses at about 4 weeks or about 12 weeks were pooled, because spike-specific TCR depth and breadth did not differ between schedules. Samples from vaccinated people were obtained from the UK trials COV001 and COV002, which included a single-blind randomized controlled phase 2/3 trial of AZD1222 (ChAdOx1 nCoV-19) in healthy adults. For TCRbeta chain sequencing, PBMC samples from trial participants were taken at day 0 and at day 28 after the second dose. This sample is drawn from a study of T cell responses to AZD1222 COVID-19 vaccine (dated by TCRdb to the early 2020s). Regarding the complete study: A total of just over 230 trial participants underwent TCR sequencing, of whom 207 received two doses of AZD1222 and about 25 received two doses of the MenACWY control vaccine. Enrollment into the trials was organized by age into subgroups of 18-55, 56-69 and 70-plus years, and those subgroups contained around 150, 28 and 57 TCR-sequenced participants, respectively. General findings and caveats noted by the study authors: The 56-69-year group was small, and its depth increase did not reach significance, likely because of low power. Only a handful of AZD1222 recipients were SARS-CoV-2 seropositive at baseline, limiting conclusions about previously exposed vaccinees. A significant rise in spike-specific TCR breadth and depth was observed after two AZD1222 doses relative to day 0 and relative to MenACWY recipients. Reportedly, almost half of the unique spike-specific TCRs recognized epitopes lying outside the regions that are mutated in the B.1.351 and B.1.1.7 variants. Because no samples from the day 14 peak response were available, repertoires could be characterized only after the peak T cell response. The whole spike protein was spanned by vaccine-associated CD4 TCRs, and dominant responses were seen in regions 160-218 and 743-854. Most participants were white British and females outnumbered males, and the authors suggested that clonal diversity may have been underestimated.

Taken from cysteine to phenylalanine, the CDR3 has 13 residues. The entry retains the CDR3 DNA only, 39 bases that are in frame from base 1. CDR1 and CDR2, per the germline V gene, are MDHEN and SYDVKM. V lost 3 bases and J lost 1 base; the stretch between them is 6 bases long. The CDR3 regions of human TCRbeta chains were analyzed by immunosequencing. In the paper's pipeline: TCRs in the repertoires were compared against a reference library of SARS-CoV-2-specific TCRs that had been generated with the MIRA antigen-specificity platform. Breadth meant the fraction of unique TCRs that were SARS-CoV-2-associated, whereas depth meant the fraction of total T cells that were SARS-CoV-2-associated. Using the MIRA data, each spike-specific TCR was assigned both to the spike region to which the TCR was reactive and to a CD4 or CD8 class. Log10-transformed breadth and depth values were compared by one-way ANOVA with Sidak's multiple comparisons tests. In TCRdb, the immuneACCESS table is reduced to in-frame sequences with V and J assigned. These tables do not hold every clone; where another copy was compared, an unresolved V gene accounts for under half, and the others remain unexplained. V and J calls plus clone size are reproduced from that table; the DNA served to infer D and trimming. Present in this sample are approximately 170,000 clones, roughly 94% of which were seen just once. Just over 5% of the sample is in the top ten clones.

The material sequenced was peripheral blood, taken 28 days after the second AZD1222 dose. The receptor comes from an adult who received the AZD1222 COVID-19 vaccine. This chain is built from TRBV28 and TRBJ1-1; confidence is insufficient to name the D gene. The CDR3 protein: CASSFKGNTEAFF. The DNA is as follows: TGTGCCAGCAGTTTTAAGGGGAACACTGAAGCTTTCTTT.